The present TCR beta chain was sequenced within a study of technical replicates of blood from several donors. The assay was immunoSEQ multiplex PCR, and TCRdb's table has in-frame clones only and misses some. Of approximately 73,000 clones in the sample, approximately 93% are singletons; the top ten hold approximately 0.27%. Sequenced: T cells isolated from PBMCs. The sequence was collected from a human donor in good health.

Here the CDR3 reads CASSPRLAANTGELFF. Written as DNA, the CDR3 is TGTGCCAGCAGCCCAAGACTAGCGGCGAACACCGGGGAGCTGTTTTTT. V gene TRBV13 combines with J gene TRBJ2-2; 9 nucleotides agree with TRBD2. CDR1 is PRHDT, CDR2 FYEKMQ, per germline (reference sequence). V gave up 5 bases and J gave up 0 bases; unmatched junction bases: 4. This CDR3 has 16 residues.